The 15 T cell receptor beta chains given below trace back to one sample, sequenced in a study of brain metastases from non-small cell lung cancer. Libraries were prepared by immunoSEQ multiplex PCR; TCRdb keeps only in-frame clonotypes and omits some of them. The sample carries over a thousand clones, 65% to 90% recorded once. Sequencing was performed on tumor-adjacent normal tissue. The receptor set was obtained from a donor aged 40 or over with non-small cell lung cancer.

The chain combines TRBV6-5 with TRBJ1-2; 10 nucleotides align to TRBD1. Per germline, CDR1 MNHEY and CDR2 SVGAGI. The CDR3 loop spans 14 amino acids. Trimming cost V 6 bases and J 1 base; bases outside gene matches: 2. As DNA, the CDR3 is TGTGCCAGCAGAGGGGACAGGGGTAACTATGGCTACACCTTC. This encodes CASRGDRGNYGYTF.

The gene calls are TRBV11-3 and TRBJ2-2; D is unclear. The CDR3 totals 18 residues. Trimming pared 5 bases from V and 2 bases from J, leaving 21 bases between. Germline assignment: CDR1 SGHNT and CDR2 YENEEA. CDR3 region: CASSQTQLEANNTGELFF. CDR3 DNA: TGTGCCAGCAGCCAGACGCAGTTGGAAGCGAACAACACCGGGGAGCTGTTTTTT.

This rearrangement joins TRBV18 to TRBJ2-3, with TRBD2 matching 8 bases. Germline-derived CDR1 and CDR2 are KGHSH and LQKENI. J lost 5 bases, V lost 8 bases, and 9 bases had no gene match. The length of the CDR3 is 14 residues. CDR3 DNA: TGTGCCAGCACCCCAGCGGGGGAGAAAGATACGCAGTATTTT. Its protein product is CASTPAGEKDTQYF.

V and J are TRBV7-2 and TRBJ2-3; unclear D gene. Germline CDR1 and CDR2: SGHTA and FQGNSA. V shed 2 bases and J shed 4 bases, with 4 bases lying between them. CDR3 length equals 12 residues. CDR3 nucleotides: TGTGCCAGCAGCTTATTCCCAGATACGCAGTATTTT. This sequence encodes CASSLFPDTQYF. The full variable domain, its missing parts supplied by reference TRBV7-2 and TRBJ2-3, is GAGVSQSPSNKVTEKGKDVELRCDPISGHTALYWYRQSLGQGLEFLIYFQGNSAPDKSGLPSDRFSAERTGGSVSTLTIQRTQQEDSAVYLCASSLFPDTQYFGPGTRLTVL.

The chain carries TRBV12-3 or TRBV12-4 and TRBJ1-5; D is uncertain. With 3 bases removed from V and 6 bases from J, the gap between germline ends came to 3 bases. The CDR3 extends over 11 amino acids. The CDR3 nucleotides read TGTGCCAGCAGTTTCGGTCAGCCCCAGCATTTT. Translation gives CASSFGQPQHF.

This clone was observed a handful of times. The CDR3 loop is CASSVGRGSTDTQYF. CDR3 sequence (DNA): TGTGCCAGCAGCGTAGGTCGGGGAAGCACAGATACGCAGTATTTT. The J gene is TRBJ2-3, the V gene TRBV9, with D maybe TRBD2 (5 bases). Per germline, CDR1 SGDLS and CDR2 YYNGEE. V was pared by 0 bases and J by 0 bases, with 8 bases between. CDR3 length equals 15 residues.

This clone was seen only a few times. The chain carries TRBV27 and TRBJ2-5; no definite D call. The CDR3 runs to 14 residues. CDR1 is MNHEY and CDR2 is SMNVEV in the germline V gene (reference sequence). V was trimmed by 7 bases and J by 5 bases, leaving 17 bases between them. CDR3 residues: CASKAQIGWETQYF. The CDR3 DNA sequence: TGTGCCAGCAAGGCCCAAATCGGTTGGGAGACCCAGTACTTC.

This chain links TRBV5-1 with TRBJ1-6, with 10 bases fitting TRBD1. Trimming cost V 4 bases and J 10 bases; bases outside gene matches: 8. Germline CDR1 and CDR2: SGHRS and YFSETQ. The CDR3 sequence is 15 residues long. For the CDR3, the DNA is TGCGCCAGCAGCCCGACGGGACAGGGGATATCACCCCTCCACTTT. Translating it yields CASSPTGQGISPLHF.

CDR3 protein: CASSLYVAQGTDTQYF. For the CDR3, the DNA is TGTGCCAGCAGCTTATACGTCGCACAGGGCACAGATACGCAGTATTTT. The chain links TRBV7-3 to TRBJ2-3, with D perhaps matching TRBD1 (5 bases). Germline values: CDR1 SGHTA, CDR2 FQGTGA. Between the trimmed V and J ends, which lost 2 bases and 1 base, there was a span of 13 bases. The length of the CDR3 is 16 residues.

The sample holds one count of this clone. The chain has TRBV2 and TRBJ2-2; 7 bases line up with TRBD1. V trimming: 6 bases; J trimming: 2 bases; junction bases outside the gene matches: 6. Per germline, CDR1 SNHLY and CDR2 FYNNEI. The CDR3 is 15 residues long. CDR3 bases: TGTGCCAGCAGGCCCGGGACAGTCAACACCGGGGAGCTGTTTTTT. Amino acid sequence: CASRPGTVNTGELFF.

About this clone itself: This specimen includes other DNA sequences encoding the same CDR3. The gene calls are TRBV5-6 and TRBJ2-5; TRBD2 might be the D (5 bases). The CDR3 loop spans 14 amino acids. The germline V gene has CDR1 SGHDT and CDR2 YYEEEE. V lost 4 bases to trimming and J lost 1 base, with 11 bases between them. The CDR3 protein is CASSPGGSQETQYF. In DNA, the CDR3 is TGTGCCAGCAGCCCAGGAGGAAGCCAAGAGACCCAGTACTTC. Full variable domain (remainder filled in from reference TRBV5-6 and TRBJ2-5): DAGVTQSPTHLIKTRGQQVTLRCSPKSGHDTVSWYQQALGQGPQFIFQYYEEEERQRGNFPDRFSGHQFPNYSSELNVNALLLGDSALYLCASSPGGSQETQYFGPGTRLLVL.

This clone came up a few times. The chain recombines TRBV6-2 or TRBV6-3 with TRBJ1-5; no firm D call. The CDR3 loop spans 15 amino acids. V gave up 0 bases and J gave up 0 bases, with 6 bases separating them. From germline, CDR1 is MNHEY and CDR2 SVGEGT. CDR3 loop: CASSYSRNSNQPQHF. In DNA form, the CDR3 reads TGTGCCAGCAGTTACTCGCGAAATAGCAATCAGCCCCAGCATTTT.

This chain connects TRBV13 to TRBJ2-1; D call uncertain. In germline, CDR1 is PRHDT, CDR2 FYEKMQ (reference sequence). This CDR3 region has 15 residues. Trimming pared 5 bases from V and 0 bases from J, leaving 11 bases between. CDR3 region: CASSVNSDSYNEQFF. CDR3 DNA: TGTGCCAGCAGCGTAAATTCGGACTCCTACAATGAGCAGTTCTTC.

This chain uses TRBV7-9 with TRBJ1-4, with D maybe TRBD1 (5 bases). Deletions cut 6 bases from V and 4 bases from J, with 24 bases between. The germline CDR1 and CDR2 sequences are SEHNR and FQNEAQ (reference sequence). This CDR3 region has 18 residues. The CDR3 DNA follows: TGTGCCAGCAGTCAGTCCGGGGCCCGTTATCGGGATAATGAAAAACTGTTTTTT. Encoded protein: CASSQSGARYRDNEKLFF. The complete variable domain, with remaining parts taken from reference TRBV7-9 and TRBJ1-4, reads DTGVSQNPRHKITKRGQNVTFRCDPISEHNRLYWYRQTLGQGPEFLTYFQNEAQLEKSRLLSDRFSAERPKGSFSTLEIQRTEQGDSAMYLCASSQSGARYRDNEKLFFGSGTQLSVL.

There are a few counts of this clone. This chain joins TRBV10-3 and TRBJ1-5; D unclear. Germline V gene data show CDR1 as ENHRY and CDR2 as SYGVKD. The CDR3 extends over 10 amino acids. Trimming took 3 bases from V and 6 from J, leaving 0 bases between them. The CDR3 protein is CAISDQPQHF. The DNA of the CDR3 is TGTGCCATCAGTGATCAGCCCCAGCATTTT.